The 16 T cell receptor beta chains below were found in one sample sequenced in a study of CD4+ T cells in melanoma. Here immunoSEQ multiplex PCR was the method, and the copy in TCRdb shows in-frame clones only, minus some. The profile shows about 55,000 clones, roughly two thirds of them singletons. The sequenced material came from tumor tissue. The receptors shown here come from a human donor with melanoma.

The chain joins TRBV5-1 to TRBJ1-6; possibly TRBD1 for D (5 bases). The CDR3 has 15 amino acids. CDR1 SGHRS and CDR2 YFSETQ come from the germline V gene. Trimming shortened V by 7 bases and J by 4 bases, and 15 bases separated the two germline ends. The CDR3 here is CASSPRGAYNSPLHF. In nucleotides, the CDR3 is TGCGCCAGCTCCCCGAGAGGGGCTTATAATTCACCCCTCCACTTT.

This chain uses TRBV5-1 with TRBJ2-7; 8 nucleotides line up with TRBD2. The CDR3 loop spans 16 amino acids. After removal of 0 bases from V and 2 bases from J, the junction contained 7 bases not matched to a gene. CDR1 and CDR2 (germline): SGHRS, YFSETQ. The CDR3 region has the DNA TGCGCCAGCAGCTTGGTGTCTAGCGGGCCAACCTACGAGCAGTACTTC. Protein sequence: CASSLVSSGPTYEQYF. Variable domain in full (rest from reference TRBV5-1 and TRBJ2-7): KAGVTQTPRYLIKTRGQQVTLSCSPISGHRSVSWYQQTPGQGLQFLFEYFSETQRNKGNFPGRFSGRQFSNSRSEMNVSTLELGDSALYLCASSLVSSGPTYEQYFGPGTRLTVT.

J is TRBJ2-7 and V is TRBV5-1; D gene uncertain. Trimming shortened V by 3 bases and J by 6 bases, and 13 bases separated the two germline ends. There are 13 residues in the CDR3. CDR1 SGHRS and CDR2 YFSETQ come from the germline V gene. The CDR3 spells CASSSPRTGEQYF. The CDR3 nucleotides read TGCGCCAGCAGCTCGCCACGGACGGGCGAGCAGTACTTC.

The rearrangement joins TRBV6-5 to TRBJ1-1; D call uncertain. Germline V gene sequence: CDR1 MNHEY, CDR2 SVGAGI. The CDR3 covers 14 residues. The V end was cut by 6 bases, the J end by 0 bases, with 11 bases between. The CDR3 reads CASRLDGLNTEAFF. The CDR3 DNA is TGTGCCAGCAGGTTGGACGGGTTGAACACTGAAGCTTTCTTT.

This clone has only one observation. The chain is built from TRBV28 and TRBJ2-3, with D maybe TRBD1 (6 bases). The CDR3 contains 13 residues. Germline assignment: CDR1 MDHEN and CDR2 SYDVKM. V was shortened by 6 bases and J by 6 bases, with 13 bases between the two germline ends. CDR3 coding DNA: TGTGCCAGCAGGGACAGTTTCAGGGATACGCAGTATTTT. This gives the protein CASRDSFRDTQYF.

The gene calls are TRBV27 and TRBJ1-3, with D perhaps TRBD1 (6 bases). The CDR3 is made up of 13 amino acids. With 4 bases removed from V and 4 bases from J, the gap between germline ends came to 8 bases. Germline CDR1 reads MNHEY; CDR2 reads SMNVEV (reference sequence). The CDR3 is CASSSQGGNTIYF. DNA for the CDR3: TGTGCCAGCAGTTCACAGGGCGGAAACACCATATATTTT.

In this sample, this clone is medium-sized. This chain connects TRBV27 to TRBJ1-6, with 7 bases fitting TRBD1. The J segment lost 7 bases and the V segment lost 3 bases, leaving 0 bases of the junction unmatched. The CDR3 loop spans 13 amino acids. The germline V gene encodes CDR1 MNHEY and CDR2 SMNVEV (reference sequence). The CDR3 region is CASSFRGNSPLHF. The DNA of the CDR3 is TGTGCCAGCAGTTTCAGGGGGAATTCACCCCTCCACTTT.

The table lists this clone with a few counts. The chain has TRBV4-1 and TRBJ1-5; no firm D call. V lost 1 base and J 5 bases, leaving 12 bases between the germline ends. The CDR3 totals 15 residues. Germline assignment: CDR1 MGHRA and CDR2 YSYEKL. DNA of the CDR3: TGCGCCAGCAGCCAAGTGGCCTCAGAGGATCAGCCCCAGCATTTT. Its translation is CASSQVASEDQPQHF.

This clone occurred once. The chain is built from TRBV5-1 and TRBJ1-2, with 8 bases fitting TRBD1. This CDR3 spans 15 amino acids. J was trimmed by 4 bases and V by 2 bases; bases with no gene match: 7. CDR1 SGHRS and CDR2 YFSETQ come from the germline V gene. The CDR3 loop reads CASSFSLDRAYGYTF. Here the CDR3 DNA reads TGCGCCAGCAGCTTCTCCCTGGACAGGGCCTATGGCTACACCTTC.

This clone was picked up a small number of times. The chain employs TRBV5-1 and TRBJ2-3; tentatively, D is TRBD2 (7 bases). V was pared by 4 bases and J by 5 bases, with 14 bases between. CDR3 size: 14 residues. Germline CDR1 SGHRS, CDR2 YFSETQ. CDR3 DNA sequence: TGCGCCAGCAGCGCCTCGGGGGGCCGAGATACGCAGTATTTT. Translating it yields CASSASGGRDTQYF. Filled out from reference TRBV5-1 and TRBJ2-3, the complete variable domain reads KAGVTQTPRYLIKTRGQQVTLSCSPISGHRSVSWYQQTPGQGLQFLFEYFSETQRNKGNFPGRFSGRQFSNSRSEMNVSTLELGDSALYLCASSASGGRDTQYFGPGTRLTVL.

The rearrangement uses TRBV27 and TRBJ2-5, with unresolved D. This CDR3 is built from 11 residues. The ends were cut back, 5 bases at V and 5 bases at J, with 6 bases in the middle. The V gene's germline CDR1 is MNHEY and CDR2 SMNVEV (reference sequence). CDR3 coding DNA: TGTGCCAGCAGTCTTGGGGAGACCCAGTACTTC. Translation gives CASSLGETQYF.

This chain links TRBV19 with TRBJ1-2, with no clear D. The CDR3 consists of 14 residues. Germline V gene sequence: CDR1 LNHDA, CDR2 SQIVND (reference sequence). The V end lost 7 bases, the J end lost 1 base, and 13 bases lay between the germline ends. As DNA, the CDR3 is TGTGCCAGTACCTCACCCTATCTTAACTATGGCTACACCTTC. Translation gives CASTSPYLNYGYTF.

V usage is TRBV7-3 and J usage is TRBJ2-5; D not resolved. Trimming pared 5 bases from V and 0 bases from J, leaving 7 bases between. The CDR3 extends over 13 amino acids. Germline loops: CDR1 SGHTA, CDR2 FQGTGA. The CDR3 is CASSRDHQETQYF. The CDR3, as DNA: TGTGCCAGCAGCCGTGACCACCAAGAGACCCAGTACTTC.

The rearrangement joins TRBV11-2 to TRBJ1-4; 8 bases fit TRBD1. The CDR3 extends over 16 amino acids. CDR1 and CDR2 (germline): SGHAT, FQNNGV. Losses at the gene ends were 5 bases for V and 8 bases for J; bases not matched to a gene: 13. This chain's CDR3 is CASSPRDRSRGEKLFF. The DNA of the CDR3 is TGTGCCAGCAGCCCGAGGGACAGGTCGAGAGGGGAAAAACTGTTTTTT.

CDR3 loop: CASTPGSSYNEQFF. Written as DNA, the CDR3 is TGTGCCAGCACCCCAGGGAGCTCCTACAATGAGCAGTTCTTC. This chain connects TRBV27 to TRBJ2-1; tentatively, D is TRBD1 or TRBD2 (5 bases each). The germline V and J ends were trimmed by 7 bases and 0 bases, with 10 bases remaining between them. The CDR3 sequence is 14 residues long. Germline lookup yields CDR1 MNHEY and CDR2 SMNVEV (reference sequence).

J is TRBJ2-2 and V is TRBV7-3; D uncertain. V was pared by 5 bases and J by 2 bases, with 12 bases between. The V gene's germline CDR1 is SGHTA and CDR2 FQGTGA. The CDR3 consists of 15 residues. CDR3 bases: TGTGCCAGCAGCCAATCCGGGTCCAACACCGGGGAGCTGTTTTTT. Protein: CASSQSGSNTGELFF.